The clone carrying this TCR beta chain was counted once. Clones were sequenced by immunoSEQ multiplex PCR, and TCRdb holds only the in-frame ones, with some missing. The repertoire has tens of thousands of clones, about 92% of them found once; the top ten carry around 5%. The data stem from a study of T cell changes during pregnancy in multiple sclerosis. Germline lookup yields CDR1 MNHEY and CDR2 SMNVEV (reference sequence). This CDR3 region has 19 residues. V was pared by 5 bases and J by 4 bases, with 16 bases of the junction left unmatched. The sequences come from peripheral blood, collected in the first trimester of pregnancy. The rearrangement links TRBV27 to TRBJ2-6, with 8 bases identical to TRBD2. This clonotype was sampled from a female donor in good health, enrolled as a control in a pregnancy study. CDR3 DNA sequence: TGTGCCAGCAGTCCCGAACCCCGTTTCCGGGAGGGAGGGGCCAACGTCCTGACTTTC. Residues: CASSPEPRFREGGANVLTF.